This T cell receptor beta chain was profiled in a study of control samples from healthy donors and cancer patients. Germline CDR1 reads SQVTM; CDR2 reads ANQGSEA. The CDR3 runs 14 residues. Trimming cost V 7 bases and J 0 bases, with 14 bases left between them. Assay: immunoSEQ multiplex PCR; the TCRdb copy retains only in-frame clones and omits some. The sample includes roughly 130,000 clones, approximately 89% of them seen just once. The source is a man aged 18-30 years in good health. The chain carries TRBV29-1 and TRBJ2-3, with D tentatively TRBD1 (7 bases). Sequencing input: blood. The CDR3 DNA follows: TGCAGCGCAGAACAGGGGACTAGCACAGATACGCAGTATTTT. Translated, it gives CSAEQGTSTDTQYF.